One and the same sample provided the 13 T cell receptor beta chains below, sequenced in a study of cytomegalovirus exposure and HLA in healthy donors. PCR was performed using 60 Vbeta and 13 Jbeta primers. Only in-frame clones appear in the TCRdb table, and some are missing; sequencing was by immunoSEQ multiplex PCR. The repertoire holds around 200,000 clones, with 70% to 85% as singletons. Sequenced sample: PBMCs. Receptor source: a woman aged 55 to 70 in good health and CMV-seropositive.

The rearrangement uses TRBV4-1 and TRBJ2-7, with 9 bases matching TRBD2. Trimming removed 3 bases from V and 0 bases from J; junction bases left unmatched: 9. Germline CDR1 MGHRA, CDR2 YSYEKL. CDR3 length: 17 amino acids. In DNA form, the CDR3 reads TGCGCCAGCAGCCATGCTATAGCGGGAGTCTCCTCCTACGAGCAGTACTTC. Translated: CASSHAIAGVSSYEQYF.

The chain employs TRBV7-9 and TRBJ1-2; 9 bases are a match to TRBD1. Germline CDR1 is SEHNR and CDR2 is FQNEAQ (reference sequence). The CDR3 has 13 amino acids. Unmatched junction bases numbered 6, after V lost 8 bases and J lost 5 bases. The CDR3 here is CASLRTGAYGYTF. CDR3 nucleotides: TGTGCCAGCCTCCGGACAGGGGCTTATGGCTACACCTTC.

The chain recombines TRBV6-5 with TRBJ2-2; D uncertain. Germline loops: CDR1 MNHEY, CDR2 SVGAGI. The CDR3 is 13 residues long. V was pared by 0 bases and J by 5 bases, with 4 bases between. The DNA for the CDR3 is TGTGCCAGCAGTTACTCGAGGACCGGGGAGCTGTTTTTT. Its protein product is CASSYSRTGELFF.

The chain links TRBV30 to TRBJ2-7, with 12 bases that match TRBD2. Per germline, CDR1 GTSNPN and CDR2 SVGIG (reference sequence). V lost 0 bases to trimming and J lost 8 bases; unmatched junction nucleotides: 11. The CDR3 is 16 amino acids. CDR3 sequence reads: CAWSVELAGGPHKQYF. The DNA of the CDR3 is TGTGCCTGGAGTGTAGAGCTAGCGGGGGGGCCGCACAAGCAGTACTTC.

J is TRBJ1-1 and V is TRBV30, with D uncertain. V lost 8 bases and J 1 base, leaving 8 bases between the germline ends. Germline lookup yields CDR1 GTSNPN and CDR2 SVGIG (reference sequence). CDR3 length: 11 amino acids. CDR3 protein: CAGNRNTEAFF. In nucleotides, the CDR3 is TGTGCCGGAAACAGGAACACTGAAGCTTTCTTT.

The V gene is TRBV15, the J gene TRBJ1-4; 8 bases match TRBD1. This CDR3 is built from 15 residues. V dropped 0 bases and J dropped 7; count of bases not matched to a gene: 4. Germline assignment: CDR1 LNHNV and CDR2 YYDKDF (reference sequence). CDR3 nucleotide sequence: TGTGCCACCAGCAGAGACTCGACAGGGGCTGAAAAACTGTTTTTT. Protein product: CATSRDSTGAEKLFF.

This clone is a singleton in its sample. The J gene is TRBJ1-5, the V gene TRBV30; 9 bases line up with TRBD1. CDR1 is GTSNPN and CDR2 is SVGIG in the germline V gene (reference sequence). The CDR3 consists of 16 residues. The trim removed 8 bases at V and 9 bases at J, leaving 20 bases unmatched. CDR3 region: CARNPAAGTGTRPQHF. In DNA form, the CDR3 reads TGTGCCCGGAACCCCGCCGCCGGGACAGGGACCCGGCCCCAGCATTTT.

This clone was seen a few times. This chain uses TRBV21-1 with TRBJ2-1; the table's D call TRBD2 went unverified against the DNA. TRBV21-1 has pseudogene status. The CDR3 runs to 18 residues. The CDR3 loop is CASSKNFECRSSYNEQFF. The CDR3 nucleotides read TGTGCCAGCAGCAAAAATTTCGAGTGTCGAAGCTCCTACAATGAGCAGTTCTTC.

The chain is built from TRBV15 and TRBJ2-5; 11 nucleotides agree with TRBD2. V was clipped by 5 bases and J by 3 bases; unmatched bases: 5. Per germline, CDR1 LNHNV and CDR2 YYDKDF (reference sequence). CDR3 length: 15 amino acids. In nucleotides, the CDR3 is TGTGCCACCAGCCGAGGGACTAGCGGAAAAGAGACCCAGTACTTC. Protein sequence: CATSRGTSGKETQYF. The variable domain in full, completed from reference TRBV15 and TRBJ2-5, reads DAMVIQNPRYQVTQFGKPVTLSCSQTLNHNVMYWYQQKSSQAPKLLFHYYDKDFNNEADTPDNFQSRRPNTSFCFLDIRSPGLGDTAMYLCATSRGTSGKETQYFGPGTRLLVL.

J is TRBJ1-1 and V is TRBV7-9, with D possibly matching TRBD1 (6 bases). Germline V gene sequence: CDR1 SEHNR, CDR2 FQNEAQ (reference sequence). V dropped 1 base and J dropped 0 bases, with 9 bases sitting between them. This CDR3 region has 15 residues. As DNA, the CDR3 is TGTGCCAGCAGCTTAGATGGACAGATGAACACTGAAGCTTTCTTT. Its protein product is CASSLDGQMNTEAFF. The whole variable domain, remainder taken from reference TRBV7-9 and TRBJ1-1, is DTGVSQNPRHKITKRGQNVTFRCDPISEHNRLYWYRQTLGQGPEFLTYFQNEAQLEKSRLLSDRFSAERPKGSFSTLEIQRTEQGDSAMYLCASSLDGQMNTEAFFGQGTRLTVV.

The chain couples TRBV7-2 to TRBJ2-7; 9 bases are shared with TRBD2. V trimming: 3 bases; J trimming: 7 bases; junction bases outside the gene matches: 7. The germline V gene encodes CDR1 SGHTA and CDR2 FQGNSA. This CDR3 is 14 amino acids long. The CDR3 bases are TGTGCCAGCAGCTTCCCGGGACTAGCCCGAGAGCAGTACTTC. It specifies CASSFPGLAREQYF. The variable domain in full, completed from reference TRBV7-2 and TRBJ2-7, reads GAGVSQSPSNKVTEKGKDVELRCDPISGHTALYWYRQSLGQGLEFLIYFQGNSAPDKSGLPSDRFSAERTGGSVSTLTIQRTQQEDSAVYLCASSFPGLAREQYFGPGTRLTVT.

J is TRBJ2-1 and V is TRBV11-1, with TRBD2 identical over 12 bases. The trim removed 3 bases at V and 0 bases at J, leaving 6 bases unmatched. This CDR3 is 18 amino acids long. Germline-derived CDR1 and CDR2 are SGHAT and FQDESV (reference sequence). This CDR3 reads CASSFELAGGSSYNEQFF. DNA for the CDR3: TGTGCCAGCAGCTTTGAACTAGCGGGGGGAAGCTCCTACAATGAGCAGTTCTTC.

CDR3 sequence: CASSPIRPGQAGKLFF. The CDR3 DNA reads TGTGCCAGCAGCCCAATTCGGCCCGGGCAGGCGGGGAAACTGTTTTTT. The chain uses TRBV7-2 and TRBJ1-4; no definite D call. The CDR3 is 16 amino acids. In germline, CDR1 is SGHTA, CDR2 FQGNSA. Between the trimmed V and J ends, which lost 5 bases and 11 bases, there was a span of 24 bases.